One sample yielded the 30 T cell receptor beta chains listed below, sequenced in a study of blood T cell repertoires in COVID-19. Sequenced by immunoSEQ multiplex PCR; TCRdb stores in-frame clones only, minus some. The data show more than 300,000 clones, about nine tenths seen once. Sequenced input: PBMCs or T cells enriched from blood (not recorded which). Source of these receptors: a woman in her thirties or forties who had been exposed to COVID-19.

This sequence joins TRBV5-1 and TRBJ2-5; 12 nucleotides line up with TRBD1. The CDR3 loop spans 17 amino acids. Germline V gives CDR1 SGHRS, CDR2 YFSETQ. Trimming removed 4 bases from V and 4 bases from J; junction bases left unmatched: 11. In nucleotides, the CDR3 is TGCGCCAGCAGCCTAAGGGGGACAGGGGGCCCCCGAGAGACCCAGTACTTC. Its translation: CASSLRGTGGPRETQYF.

The chain has TRBV7-8 and TRBJ1-5; no firm D call. With 6 bases removed from V and 0 bases from J, the gap between germline ends came to 9 bases. Germline V lookup: CDR1 SGHVS, CDR2 FQNEAQ. This CDR3 has 14 amino acids. CDR3 DNA sequence: TGTGCCAGCAGTCCCCGCAGTAGCAATCAGCCCCAGCATTTT. Protein sequence: CASSPRSSNQPQHF.

The V and J genes are TRBV7-3 and TRBJ2-2, with 7 bases fitting TRBD2. There are 16 residues in the CDR3. The germline CDR1 and CDR2 sequences are SGHTA and FQGTGA. J lost 6 bases, V lost 1 base, and 8 bases had no gene match. The DNA of the CDR3 is TGTGCCAGCAGCTTAAGGGGAGGGCCAATCGCCGGGGAGCTGTTTTTT. It specifies CASSLRGGPIAGELFF.

The genes are TRBV15 and TRBJ1-4; D gene unclear. The CDR3 is 15 residues long. V was pared by 0 bases and J by 8 bases, with 13 bases between. The germline gives CDR1 LNHNV, CDR2 YYDKDF (reference sequence). The CDR3: CATSRDGRVSEKLFF. For the CDR3, the DNA is TGTGCCACCAGCAGAGATGGGAGGGTTTCAGAAAAACTGTTTTTT.

J is TRBJ2-2 and V is TRBV11-3, with a tentative D call TRBD1 (6 bases). Trimming removed 4 bases at V and 0 bases at J, with 15 bases between. This CDR3 is built from 17 residues. Per germline, CDR1 SGHNT and CDR2 YENEEA. CDR3 loop: CASSSPTGEANTGELFF. CDR3 nucleotides: TGTGCCAGCAGCTCCCCGACAGGAGAAGCGAACACCGGGGAGCTGTTTTTT.

The CDR3 DNA reads TGCGCCAGCAGCCTTCTGGTTAGCGGGAATGTTGAGCAGTTCTTC. Protein: CASSLLVSGNVEQFF. V is TRBV5-1 and J is TRBJ2-1, with TRBD2 matching over 8 bases. J was trimmed by 9 bases and V by 4 bases; bases with no gene match: 12. The V gene's germline CDR1 is SGHRS and CDR2 YFSETQ. CDR3 size: 15 residues.

The chain links TRBV18 to TRBJ1-4, with 7 nucleotides matching TRBD1. The junction had 6 bases not matched to a gene; V was cut back by 3 bases and J by 8 bases. The CDR3 has 14 residues. Germline CDR1 and CDR2: KGHSH and LQKENI. DNA for the CDR3: TGTGCCAGCTCACCCCGGGACAGAAGCGAAAAACTGTTTTTT. Amino acids: CASSPRDRSEKLFF.

The chain links TRBV30 to TRBJ2-2; D is possibly TRBD2 (6 bases). CDR1 and CDR2 from the germline V gene are GTSNPN and SVGIG (reference sequence). This CDR3 spans 15 amino acids. V lost 6 bases and J lost 4, with 18 bases in between. In DNA, the CDR3 is TGTGCCTGTTCGGGAGTTTTGAGGGTCACCGGGGAGCTGTTTTTT. As protein: CACSGVLRVTGELFF.

This clone was recorded only once. This sample also contains other DNA sequences that code for the same CDR3. The chain employs TRBV7-2 and TRBJ2-5; D gene unclear. Germline loops: CDR1 SGHTA, CDR2 FQGNSA. The CDR3 is 13 residues long. Trimming took 1 base from V and 5 from J, leaving 8 bases between them. This chain's CDR3 is CASSLGLEETQYF. The CDR3 DNA sequence: TGTGCCAGCAGCTTAGGTCTGGAGGAGACCCAGTACTTC. The variable domain in full, completed from reference TRBV7-2 and TRBJ2-5, reads GAGVSQSPSNKVTEKGKDVELRCDPISGHTALYWYRQSLGQGLEFLIYFQGNSAPDKSGLPSDRFSAERTGGSVSTLTIQRTQQEDSAVYLCASSLGLEETQYFGPGTRLLVL.

This clone was found a few times. V usage is TRBV2 and J usage is TRBJ2-1, with D unresolved. The germline gives CDR1 SNHLY, CDR2 FYNNEI. Trimming took 2 bases from V and 6 from J, leaving 8 bases between them. The length of the CDR3 is 13 residues. DNA of the CDR3: TGTGCCAGCAGTGAAATAGGCGGCAATGAGCAGTTCTTC. Translation gives CASSEIGGNEQFF.

The chain has TRBV27 and TRBJ1-5; unclear D gene. This CDR3 spans 16 amino acids. In germline, CDR1 is MNHEY, CDR2 SMNVEV (reference sequence). Trimming took 5 bases from V and 1 from J, leaving 15 bases between them. The CDR3, as DNA: TGTGCCAGCAGTCCAAACTCGGGGTTAAGCAATCAGCCCCAGCATTTT. This encodes CASSPNSGLSNQPQHF.

The V and J genes are TRBV4-2 and TRBJ1-2, with D possibly TRBD1 on 6 matching bases. The CDR3 spans 15 residues. Trimming stripped 0 bases from V and 8 bases from J, with 16 bases between. Looked up from germline, CDR1 is LGHNA and CDR2 is YNFKEQ. CDR3 sequence (DNA): TGTGCCAGCAGCCAAGATCGGCAGGGGACGGGCGGCTACACCTTC. Amino acids: CASSQDRQGTGGYTF.

The chain employs TRBV11-3 and TRBJ1-6; no firm D call. With 0 bases removed from V and 9 bases from J, the gap between germline ends came to 6 bases. The CDR3 runs to 13 residues. Germline lookup yields CDR1 SGHNT and CDR2 YENEEA. The DNA for the CDR3 is TGTGCCAGCAGCTTAGATCAGATTTCACCCCTCCACTTT. Protein sequence: CASSLDQISPLHF.

The chain employs TRBV11-2 and TRBJ1-2; the D is unclear. The CDR3 contains 16 residues. The germline gives CDR1 SGHAT, CDR2 FQNNGV. Trimming left V 3 bases short and J 0 bases short, with 14 bases between. CDR3 DNA: TGTGCCAGCAGCTTTTCGCCCGGCACTACTAACTATGGCTACACCTTC. It codes for CASSFSPGTTNYGYTF.

The chain has TRBV3-1 (or the pseudogene TRBV3-2) and TRBJ2-3; 12 nucleotides agree with TRBD1. The trim removed 4 bases at V and 1 base at J, leaving 6 bases unmatched. Germline V gene lookup returns CDR1 LGHDT and CDR2 YNNKEL (reference sequence). The CDR3 has 17 residues. CDR3 protein: CASSRDRGPLGTDTQYF. The CDR3 DNA sequence: TGTGCCAGCAGCCGGGACAGGGGGCCTCTGGGCACAGATACGCAGTATTTT.

This clone was counted once. This rearrangement joins TRBV5-1 to TRBJ1-2, with unresolved D. This CDR3 contains 14 residues. The V end lost 4 bases, the J end lost 4 bases, and 14 bases lay between the germline ends. CDR1 is SGHRS and CDR2 is YFSETQ in the germline V gene. CDR3 nucleotides: TGCGCCAGCAGCCTCGAGTCTTTCCTCTATGGCTACACCTTC. It specifies CASSLESFLYGYTF.

The chain uses TRBV28 and TRBJ2-1; D remains unclear. The ends were cut back, 6 bases at V and 0 bases at J, with 12 bases in the middle. This CDR3 comprises 15 residues. In germline, CDR1 is MDHEN, CDR2 SYDVKM. CDR3: CASSHSFNSYNEQFF. CDR3 bases: TGTGCCAGCAGCCACAGCTTTAACTCCTACAATGAGCAGTTCTTC.

The chain couples TRBV7-8 to TRBJ1-5, with 8 bases identical to TRBD1. This CDR3 has 15 amino acids. The V gene end was trimmed by 5 bases and the J gene end by 3 bases; junction bases not matched to a gene: 6. The germline V gene has CDR1 SGHVS and CDR2 FQNEAQ. Written as DNA, the CDR3 is TGTGCCAGCAGCATCCGGACAGGGATCAATCAGCCCCAGCATTTT. The encoded protein is CASSIRTGINQPQHF.

The chain uses TRBV4-1 and TRBJ1-2, with 7 positions matching TRBD1. Germline CDR1 is MGHRA and CDR2 is YSYEKL. The CDR3 sequence is 17 residues long. The trim removed 0 bases at V and 3 bases at J, leaving 10 bases unmatched. The CDR3 loop is CASSQEKDRFLYYGYTF. As DNA, the CDR3 is TGCGCCAGCAGCCAAGAAAAGGACAGGTTTCTATACTATGGCTACACCTTC.

This chain uses TRBV7-6 with TRBJ1-1; D might be TRBD1 (6 bases). Looked up from germline, CDR1 is SGHVS and CDR2 is FNYEAQ. Trimming removed 5 bases from V and 2 bases from J, with 21 bases in between. This CDR3 has 17 amino acids. CDR3 loop: CASSINSGQIKNTEAFF. The CDR3 DNA follows: TGTGCCAGCAGCATAAACTCGGGACAAATAAAAAACACTGAAGCTTTCTTT.

The rearrangement uses TRBV5-5 and TRBJ1-1; D ambiguous. The ends were cut back, 2 bases at V and 10 bases at J, with 30 bases in the middle. Germline CDR1 is SGHKS and CDR2 is YYEKEE (reference sequence). The CDR3 covers 18 residues. The CDR3 nucleotides are TGTGCCAGCAGCTTAAGGGAGCCGCGCGGAGTTCTGATCCTCGTAGCTTTCTTT. Its translation: CASSLREPRGVLILVAFF.

This chain uses TRBV7-6 with TRBJ1-4, with 7 bases identical to TRBD1. Germline V gene sequence: CDR1 SGHVS, CDR2 FNYEAQ. Losses at the gene ends were 1 base for V and 0 bases for J; bases not matched to a gene: 2. The CDR3 extends over 16 amino acids. The CDR3 DNA follows: TGTGCCAGCAGCTTAGTTCAGGGGGCAACTAATGAAAAACTGTTTTTT. This sequence encodes CASSLVQGATNEKLFF.

This clone was seen more than once but under ten times. The rearrangement joins TRBV10-2 to TRBJ1-2; 10 nucleotides align to TRBD1. V lost 7 bases and J lost 2; bases outside the gene matches: 7. CDR3 size: 15 residues. Germline V gene data show CDR1 as WSHSY and CDR2 as SAAADI. For the CDR3, the DNA is TGCGCCAGCATCCCGGGACAGGGGAAGAACTATGGCTACACCTTC. It translates to CASIPGQGKNYGYTF.

This clone has just a few counts. CDR3 residues: CAWKRSEGSPLHF. Written as DNA, the CDR3 is TGTGCCTGGAAACGGAGCGAGGGTTCACCCCTCCACTTT. This chain uses TRBV30 with TRBJ1-6; D gene ambiguous. Deletions cut 4 bases from V and 9 bases from J, with 13 bases between. This CDR3 comprises 13 residues. Germline values: CDR1 GTSNPN, CDR2 SVGIG (reference sequence).

This chain connects TRBV18 to TRBJ1-1; TRBD1 matches at 7 bases. This CDR3 spans 13 amino acids. The trim removed 3 bases at V and 5 bases at J, leaving 3 bases unmatched. In germline, CDR1 is KGHSH, CDR2 LQKENI. The CDR3 sequence: CASSPTGVTEAFF. In nucleotides, the CDR3 is TGTGCCAGCTCACCTACAGGGGTAACTGAAGCTTTCTTT.

The chain carries TRBV30 and TRBJ2-1; D is possibly TRBD1 (6 bases). The V and J ends lost 0 bases and 7 bases respectively, with 13 bases between them. CDR3 length: 14 residues. Germline CDR1 GTSNPN, CDR2 SVGIG (reference sequence). CDR3 coding DNA: TGTGCCTGGAGTGTACAGGGATCGGATAATGAGCAGTTCTTC. As protein: CAWSVQGSDNEQFF.

V is TRBV2 and J is TRBJ2-1, with 11 nucleotides matching TRBD2. Looked up from germline, CDR1 is SNHLY and CDR2 is FYNNEI. The CDR3 is made up of 14 amino acids. Losses at the gene ends were 6 bases for V and 14 bases for J; bases not matched to a gene: 12. CDR3 region: CASRETSGKKWEFF. DNA of the CDR3: TGTGCCAGCAGAGAGACTAGCGGGAAAAAATGGGAGTTCTTC.

The V call is TRBV6-1, the J call TRBJ1-6; D is perhaps TRBD1 (5 bases). The length of the CDR3 is 16 residues. The V gene's germline CDR1 is MNHNS and CDR2 SASEGT. Trimming shortened V by 3 bases and J by 5 bases, and 14 bases separated the two germline ends. This CDR3 is CASSDPRQPNNSPLHF. As DNA, the CDR3 is TGTGCCAGCAGTGACCCCCGACAGCCAAATAATTCACCCCTCCACTTT.

The chain carries TRBV15 and TRBJ2-7; 7 bases agree with TRBD2. CDR1 is LNHNV and CDR2 is YYDKDF in the germline V gene (reference sequence). The V and J ends lost 1 base and 4 bases, in that order; junction bases with no gene match: 7. This CDR3 comprises 15 residues. Written as DNA, the CDR3 is TGTGCCACCAGCAGAGGTGGGACTACTACTTACGAGCAGTACTTC. This gives the protein CATSRGGTTTYEQYF.

V and J are TRBV2 and TRBJ1-2; 9 bases align to TRBD1. CDR1 is SNHLY and CDR2 is FYNNEI in the germline V gene. V dropped 1 base and J dropped 4; count of bases not matched to a gene: 10. The CDR3 has 17 residues. The CDR3 is CASSEERTGENSYGYTF. CDR3 DNA sequence: TGTGCCAGCAGTGAAGAGAGGACAGGGGAAAATTCCTATGGCTACACCTTC.